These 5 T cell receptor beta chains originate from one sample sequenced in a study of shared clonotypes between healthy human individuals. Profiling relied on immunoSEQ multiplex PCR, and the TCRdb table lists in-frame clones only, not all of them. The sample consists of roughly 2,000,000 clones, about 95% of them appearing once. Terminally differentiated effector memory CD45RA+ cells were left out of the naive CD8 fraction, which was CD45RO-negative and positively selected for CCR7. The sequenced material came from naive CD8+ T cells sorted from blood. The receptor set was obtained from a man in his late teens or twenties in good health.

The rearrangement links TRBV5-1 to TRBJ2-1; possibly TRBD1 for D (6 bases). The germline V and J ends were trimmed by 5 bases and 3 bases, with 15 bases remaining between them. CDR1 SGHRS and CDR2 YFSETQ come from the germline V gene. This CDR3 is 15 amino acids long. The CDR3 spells CASSLPGQIYNEQFF. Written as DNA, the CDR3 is TGCGCCAGCAGTTTACCGGGACAAATCTACAATGAGCAGTTCTTC.

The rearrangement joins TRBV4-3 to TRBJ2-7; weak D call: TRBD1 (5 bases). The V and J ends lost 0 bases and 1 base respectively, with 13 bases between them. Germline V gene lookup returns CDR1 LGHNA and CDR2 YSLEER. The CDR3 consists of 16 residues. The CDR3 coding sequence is TGCGCCAGCAGCCAAGACGTCAGGGCCGAATCCTACGAGCAGTACTTC. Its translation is CASSQDVRAESYEQYF.

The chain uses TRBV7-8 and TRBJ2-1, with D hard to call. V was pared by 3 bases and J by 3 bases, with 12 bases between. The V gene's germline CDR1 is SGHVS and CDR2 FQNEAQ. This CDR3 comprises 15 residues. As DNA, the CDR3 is TGTGCCAGCAGCTTTCTCAGCGTGAACTACAATGAGCAGTTCTTC. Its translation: CASSFLSVNYNEQFF.

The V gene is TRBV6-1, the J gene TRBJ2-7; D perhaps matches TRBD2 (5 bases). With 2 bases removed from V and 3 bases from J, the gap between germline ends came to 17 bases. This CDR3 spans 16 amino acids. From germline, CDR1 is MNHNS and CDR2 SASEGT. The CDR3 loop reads CASSEWLDSGNYEQYF. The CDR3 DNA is TGTGCCAGCAGTGAATGGTTGGACTCCGGTAACTACGAGCAGTACTTC.

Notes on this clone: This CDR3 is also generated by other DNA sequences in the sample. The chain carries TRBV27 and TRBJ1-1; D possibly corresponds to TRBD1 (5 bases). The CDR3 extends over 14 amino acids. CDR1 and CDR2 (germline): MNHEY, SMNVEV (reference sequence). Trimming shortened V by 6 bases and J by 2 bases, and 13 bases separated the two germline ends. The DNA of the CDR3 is TGTGCCAGCAGCCTGGGACCGCTCAACACTGAAGCTTTCTTT. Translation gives CASSLGPLNTEAFF.